A single sample gave rise to the 32 T cell receptor beta chains below, sequenced in a study of control samples from healthy donors and cancer patients. The data were produced by immunoSEQ multiplex PCR, yet TCRdb's version contains in-frame clones alone and is incomplete. The sample includes roughly 370,000 clones, approximately 92% of them seen just once. Sequencing used PBMCs. All receptors derive from a man aged 35 to 55 with head and neck cancer.

J is TRBJ1-2 and V is TRBV28; D is uncertain. The germline V gene has CDR1 MDHEN and CDR2 SYDVKM. The CDR3 covers 12 residues. The V and J ends lost 8 bases and 0 bases respectively, with 7 bases between them. CDR3: CASRTTNYGYTF. The DNA of the CDR3 is TGTGCCAGCCGTACTACTAACTATGGCTACACCTTC.

This clone was found once. The CDR3: CASSLGGIEAFF. In DNA, the CDR3 is TGTGCCAGCAGCCTTGGAGGTATTGAAGCTTTCTTT. The chain couples TRBV12-3 or TRBV12-4 to TRBJ1-1; the D is unclear. V lost 6 bases and J lost 7, with 12 bases in between. The CDR3 is made up of 12 amino acids.

This chain joins TRBV4-1 and TRBJ2-3; a weak D match, TRBD2 (7 bases). Trimming took off 5 bases at V and 0 bases at J, with 18 bases between the two ends. From germline, CDR1 is MGHRA and CDR2 YSYEKL. There are 17 residues in the CDR3. This chain's CDR3 is CASSGNDGGASTDTQYF. In DNA form, the CDR3 reads TGCGCCAGCAGCGGCAACGATGGGGGGGCTAGCACAGATACGCAGTATTTT.

The V and J genes are TRBV14 and TRBJ1-1; D remains ambiguous. V lost 2 bases to trimming and J lost 3 bases, with 16 bases between them. The V gene's germline CDR1 is SGHDN and CDR2 FVKESK. The CDR3 runs 16 residues. CDR3 region: CASSQRHGKRDTEAFF. The CDR3 nucleotides read TGTGCCAGCAGCCAAAGACACGGAAAGAGAGACACTGAAGCTTTCTTT.

The chain combines TRBV4-3 with TRBJ1-4; 11 bases map to TRBD1. The junction had 3 bases not matched to a gene; V was cut back by 4 bases and J by 8 bases. The germline CDR1 and CDR2 sequences are LGHNA and YSLEER. This CDR3 has 14 amino acids. In DNA, the CDR3 is TGCGCCAGCAGCCTCGGGACAGGGGGGGAAAAACTGTTTTTT. Its translation: CASSLGTGGEKLFF.

This chain uses TRBV3-1 (or the pseudogene TRBV3-2) with TRBJ2-1; no definite D call. Trimming pared 2 bases from V and 8 bases from J, leaving 4 bases between. CDR3 size: 11 residues. Germline CDR1 reads LGHDT; CDR2 reads YNNKEL (reference sequence). The CDR3 spells CASSQKHEQFF. The CDR3 coding sequence is TGTGCCAGCAGCCAAAAACATGAGCAGTTCTTC.

The chain uses TRBV5-1 and TRBJ2-2; D not resolved. The CDR3 spans 16 residues. The V end was cut by 2 bases, the J end by 0 bases, with 11 bases between. Germline V gives CDR1 SGHRS, CDR2 YFSETQ. For the CDR3, the DNA is TGCGCCAGCAGCTTCGGCAGGTTTACGAACACCGGGGAGCTGTTTTTT. This codes for CASSFGRFTNTGELFF.

The chain employs TRBV28 and TRBJ2-1, with no clear D. CDR1 is MDHEN and CDR2 is SYDVKM in the germline V gene. CDR3 length: 15 residues. V lost 7 bases, J lost 4 bases, and 17 bases lay in between. CDR3 DNA: TGTGCCAGCAAAAAACTTAGATCCATTTACAATGAGCAGTTCTTC. Its protein is CASKKLRSIYNEQFF.

V usage is TRBV7-6 and J usage is TRBJ2-2; the D gene is possibly TRBD2 (6 bases). The CDR3 has 20 amino acids. V was cut by 5 bases and J by 6 bases, with 31 bases left in between. The germline V gene encodes CDR1 SGHVS and CDR2 FNYEAQ. This CDR3 reads CASSRPRKSGAPFLAGELFF. In DNA, the CDR3 is TGTGCCAGCAGCCGTCCTCGGAAGTCGGGAGCTCCTTTTCTCGCCGGGGAGCTGTTTTTT. The variable domain in full, with the rest retrieved from reference TRBV7-6 and TRBJ2-2, is GAGVSQSPRYKVTKRGQDVALRCDPISGHVSLYWYRQALGQGPEFLTYFNYEAQQDKSGLPNDRFSAERPEGSISTLTIQRTEQRDSAMYRCASSRPRKSGAPFLAGELFFGEGSRLTVL.

This clone was seen just once. The chain joins TRBV11-2 to TRBJ2-2, with D possibly being TRBD1 (5 bases). Trimming shortened V by 3 bases and J by 7 bases, and 6 bases separated the two germline ends. The CDR3 contains 12 residues. Germline-derived CDR1 and CDR2 are SGHAT and FQNNGV. In nucleotides, the CDR3 is TGTGCCAGCAGCTTCCAGGGCGGGGAGCTGTTTTTT. It encodes CASSFQGGELFF. Based on the CDR3 plus reference TRBV11-2 and TRBJ2-2, the full variable domain is EAGVAQSPRYKIIEKRQSVAFWCNPISGHATLYWYQQILGQGPKLLIQFQNNGVVDDSQLPKDRFSAERLKGVDSTLKIQPAKLEDSAVYLCASSFQGGELFFGEGSRLTVL.

This clone has only a few counts. CDR3 sequence reads: CASSLTYSDTQYF. The CDR3 coding sequence is TGTGCCAGCAGCTTAACGTACTCAGATACGCAGTATTTT. The V call is TRBV7-3, the J call TRBJ2-3; no definite D call. The germline V gene has CDR1 SGHTA and CDR2 FQGTGA. Trimming left V 0 bases short and J 4 bases short, with 5 bases between. The length of the CDR3 is 13 residues.

The chain is built from TRBV5-1 and TRBJ1-5, with D maybe TRBD1 (6 bases). Germline V gives CDR1 SGHRS, CDR2 YFSETQ. V was pared by 2 bases and J by 0 bases, with 9 bases between. This CDR3 region has 15 residues. CDR3 sequence (DNA): TGCGCCAGCAGCTTACAGGGTTATAGCAATCAGCCCCAGCATTTT. Translation gives CASSLQGYSNQPQHF.

V is TRBV11-2 and J is TRBJ2-2, with D hard to call. The length of the CDR3 is 13 residues. The V end was cut by 1 base, the J end by 7 bases, with 7 bases between. Germline CDR1 reads SGHAT; CDR2 reads FQNNGV. The CDR3 is CASSLVVDGELFF. CDR3 coding DNA: TGTGCCAGCAGCTTAGTGGTGGACGGGGAGCTGTTTTTT.

The chain combines TRBV11-2 with TRBJ1-4; D unresolved. The V gene lost 1 base and the J gene lost 6 bases, with 12 bases spanning the gap. Germline V gene data show CDR1 as SGHAT and CDR2 as FQNNGV. CDR3 length: 15 residues. Written as DNA, the CDR3 is TGTGCCAGCAGCTTAGCTTACAGTCCTTATGAAAAACTGTTTTTT. Encoded protein: CASSLAYSPYEKLFF.

The J gene is TRBJ2-6, the V gene TRBV25-1; 7 nucleotides agree with TRBD2. The CDR3 extends over 18 amino acids. CDR1 and CDR2 from the germline V gene are MGHDK and SYGVNS. J was trimmed by 2 bases and V by 3 bases; bases with no gene match: 10. This chain's CDR3 is CASSDIGWEGTGANVLTF. DNA for the CDR3: TGTGCCAGCAGTGATATCGGTTGGGAGGGGACTGGGGCCAACGTCCTGACTTTC.

The J gene is TRBJ1-6, the V gene TRBV4-2; D gene unclear. This CDR3 region has 16 residues. Trimming removed 0 bases at V and 8 bases at J, with 14 bases between. CDR1 is LGHNA, CDR2 YNFKEQ, per germline. The CDR3 is CASSQDSGDGDSPLHF. Written as DNA, the CDR3 is TGTGCCAGCAGCCAAGATTCAGGTGACGGCGATTCACCCCTCCACTTT.

Note on this clone: Other DNA sequences in the same sample also yield this CDR3. The rearrangement links TRBV12-3 or TRBV12-4 to TRBJ1-2, with D unresolved. Trimming shortened V by 1 base and J by 4 bases, and 4 bases separated the two germline ends. The CDR3 sequence is 12 residues long. The CDR3 bases are TGTGCCAGCAGTTTAGGCAGCTATGGCTACACCTTC. This sequence encodes CASSLGSYGYTF.

The rearrangement links TRBV7-2 to TRBJ1-2; D might be TRBD1 (6 bases). The CDR3 spans 18 residues. The V gene's germline CDR1 is SGHTA and CDR2 FQGNSA. The V end was cut by 5 bases, the J end by 2 bases, with 24 bases between. CDR3 in amino acids: CASSVNQPGGGQNYGYTF. CDR3 nucleotides: TGTGCCAGCAGCGTAAACCAACCAGGAGGGGGGCAGAACTATGGCTACACCTTC.

J is TRBJ1-1 and V is TRBV7-3; 7 bases map to TRBD1. With 1 base clipped from V and 5 bases from J, the junction kept 7 bases outside the gene matches. The germline gives CDR1 SGHTA, CDR2 FQGTGA. The CDR3 length is 15 residues. The CDR3 reads CASSLRRGLGTEAFF. CDR3 nucleotides: TGTGCCAGCAGCTTAAGAAGGGGGCTCGGGACTGAAGCTTTCTTT.

This chain uses TRBV3-1 (or the pseudogene TRBV3-2) with TRBJ1-6; weak D call: TRBD1 (5 bases). This CDR3 is 15 amino acids long. The V end was cut by 3 bases, the J end by 9 bases, with 15 bases between. CDR1 and CDR2 (germline): LGHDT, YNNKEL (reference sequence). CDR3 sequence: CASSQGEGRGSPLHF. The CDR3 DNA is TGTGCCAGCAGCCAGGGGGAGGGGAGGGGTTCACCCCTCCACTTT.

This clone was detected only once. The rearrangement links TRBV5-1 to TRBJ1-3; no clear D gene. CDR1 is SGHRS and CDR2 is YFSETQ in the germline V gene. V was shortened by 4 bases and J by 1 base, with 6 bases between the two germline ends. The length of the CDR3 is 13 residues. This chain's CDR3 is CASSPSSGNTIYF. The CDR3 bases are TGCGCCAGCAGCCCCAGTTCTGGAAACACCATATATTTT.

The chain recombines TRBV2 with TRBJ2-2, with TRBD1 identical over 12 bases. The germline CDR1 and CDR2 sequences are SNHLY and FYNNEI. This CDR3 spans 15 amino acids. After removal of 6 bases from V and 7 bases from J, the junction contained 6 bases not matched to a gene. The CDR3 sequence: CASSLGQGAIGELFF. The CDR3 DNA reads TGTGCCAGCAGCCTGGGACAGGGGGCAATCGGGGAGCTGTTTTTT. The full variable domain, with the rest looked up from reference TRBV2 and TRBJ2-2, is EPEVTQTPSHQVTQMGQEVILRCVPISNHLYFYWYRQILGQKVEFLVSFYNNEISEKSEIFDDQFSVERPDGSNFTLKIRSTKLEDSAMYFCASSLGQGAIGELFFGEGSRLTVL.

J is TRBJ1-1 and V is TRBV30; possible D gene TRBD1, 6 bases. Germline V gene data show CDR1 as GTSNPN and CDR2 as SVGIG (reference sequence). Trimming removed 0 bases at V and 7 bases at J, with 15 bases between. CDR3 size: 14 residues. CDR3 in DNA: TGTGCCTGGAGTGTACGGGGGGCTCAAGGTGAAGCTTTCTTT. This codes for CAWSVRGAQGEAFF.

The rearrangement uses TRBV7-2 and TRBJ2-7; possible D gene TRBD1, 6 bases. V lost 5 bases and J lost 3, with 11 bases in between. This CDR3 is built from 13 residues. The V gene's germline CDR1 is SGHTA and CDR2 FQGNSA. The CDR3 loop reads CASSTGIRYEQYF. CDR3 DNA: TGTGCCAGCAGCACAGGGATCCGCTACGAGCAGTACTTC.

The chain uses TRBV7-8 and TRBJ2-1; TRBD1 is a possible D gene (5 bases). CDR3 size: 13 residues. V was trimmed by 4 bases and J by 5 bases, leaving 9 bases between them. Germline CDR1 and CDR2: SGHVS and FQNEAQ. The CDR3 reads CASSSDSHNEQFF. DNA for the CDR3: TGTGCCAGCAGCTCCGACAGCCACAATGAGCAGTTCTTC.

This clone was seen only a few times. Other DNA sequences within the sample encode an identical CDR3. V gene TRBV5-1 combines with J gene TRBJ2-7, with TRBD1 identical over 10 bases. The V and J ends lost 4 bases and 2 bases, in that order; junction bases with no gene match: 3. The CDR3 runs 14 residues. Germline-derived CDR1 and CDR2 are SGHRS and YFSETQ. CDR3 DNA: TGCGCCAGCAGCGCCGGGACAGGGGCCTACGAGCAGTACTTC. Protein: CASSAGTGAYEQYF.

CDR3 in amino acids: CASSLDPSFGASNYGYTF. The CDR3 DNA is TGTGCCAGCAGCTTAGATCCCAGTTTCGGGGCATCTAACTATGGCTACACCTTC. The V and J genes are TRBV11-2 and TRBJ1-2, with a possible D match to TRBD1 (5 bases). Germline loops: CDR1 SGHAT, CDR2 FQNNGV. The length of the CDR3 is 18 residues. The germline V and J ends were trimmed by 0 bases and 0 bases, with 17 bases remaining between them.

This clone has only one observation. This rearrangement joins TRBV3-1 (or the pseudogene TRBV3-2) to TRBJ1-6; tentatively, D is TRBD1 (5 bases). Trimming removed 1 base from V and 12 bases from J, with 16 bases in between. CDR3 length equals 15 residues. Germline values: CDR1 LGHDT, CDR2 YNNKEL (reference sequence). The CDR3 sequence is CASSQGGAAPGPLHF. For the CDR3, the DNA is TGTGCCAGCAGCCAAGGGGGCGCGGCACCGGGACCCCTCCACTTT.

The CDR3 region is CASSERTSGTDTQYF. The CDR3 DNA reads as TGTGCCAGCAGTGAACGAACTAGCGGCACAGATACGCAGTATTTT. This sequence joins TRBV6-1 and TRBJ2-3; 7 bases match TRBD2. Trimming removed 2 bases from V and 1 base from J; junction bases left unmatched: 3. The CDR3 length is 15 residues. Germline V gene lookup returns CDR1 MNHNS and CDR2 SASEGT.

The chain employs TRBV5-6 and TRBJ2-7; 9 nucleotides align to TRBD2. This CDR3 region has 14 residues. V lost 5 bases and J lost 4; bases outside the gene matches: 7. Per germline, CDR1 SGHDT and CDR2 YYEEEE. The CDR3: CASRPLAGAYEQYF. The CDR3 DNA sequence: TGTGCCAGCAGGCCACTAGCGGGTGCATACGAGCAGTACTTC.

The rearrangement links TRBV6-5 to TRBJ2-1; D is possibly TRBD1 (5 bases). The V end lost 6 bases, the J end lost 9 bases, and 15 bases lay between the germline ends. The CDR3 spans 13 residues. Looked up from germline, CDR1 is MNHEY and CDR2 is SVGAGI. CDR3 residues: CASRGLGLVEQFF. The CDR3, as DNA: TGTGCCAGCAGGGGGCTTGGGTTGGTTGAGCAGTTCTTC.

This chain uses TRBV7-9 with TRBJ1-4, with D hard to call. This CDR3 is 15 amino acids long. Per the germline V gene, CDR1 is SEHNR and CDR2 is FQNEAQ (reference sequence). Deletions cut 0 bases from V and 3 bases from J, with 8 bases between. CDR3 sequence: CASSLAPEANEKLFF. CDR3 sequence (DNA): TGTGCCAGCAGCTTAGCTCCGGAAGCTAATGAAAAACTGTTTTTT.